The 11 T cell receptor beta chains given below trace back to one sample, sequenced in a study of response to subunit inactivated influenza vaccine. From the RT-PCR reads, TCRdb called clonotypes with MiXCR, one entry per CDR3 protein. The repertoire consists of hundreds of thousands of distinct CDR3 sequences, with around 14% occurring once and the leading ten covering about 9.9%. The sequenced sample was PBMCs from blood, obtained 12 days after vaccination. The receptors were sampled from a man between 50 and 59 years old who received an inactivated influenza vaccine.

This clonotype showed up just a few times. The chain has TRBV4-1 and TRBJ2-5, with unresolved D. From germline, CDR1 is MGHRA and CDR2 YSYEKL. Trimming cost V 1 base and J 2 bases, with 5 bases left between them. This CDR3 region has 13 residues. CDR3 sequence: CASSQGVQETQYF. The CDR3 coding sequence is TGCGCCAGCAGCCAAGGGGTACAAGAGACCCAGTACTTC.

This clonotype was counted only a few times. This rearrangement joins TRBV20-1 to TRBJ2-3, with TRBD1 matching over 12 bases. V lost 6 bases, J lost 5 bases, and 6 bases stayed unmatched. This CDR3 contains 14 residues. Germline V gives CDR1 DFQATT, CDR2 SNEGSKA (reference sequence). The CDR3 bases are TGCAGTGCCCGGGACAGGGGGCGCGGAGATACGCAGTATTTT. This gives the protein CSARDRGRGDTQYF.

V usage is TRBV3-1 and J usage is TRBJ2-7, with 10 bases that match TRBD2. The CDR3 sequence is 14 residues long. The germline V gene encodes CDR1 LGHDT and CDR2 YNNKEL (reference sequence). Unmatched junction bases numbered 6, after V lost 5 bases and J lost 5 bases. CDR3 loop: CASSSSGRVNEQYF. The CDR3 bases are TGTGCCAGCAGCTCAAGCGGGAGGGTGAACGAGCAGTACTTC.

This rearrangement joins TRBV19 to TRBJ2-1; D is possibly TRBD2 (6 bases). V lost 3 bases and J lost 2, with 14 bases in between. This CDR3 spans 16 amino acids. CDR1 is LNHDA, CDR2 SQIVND, per germline (reference sequence). In DNA, the CDR3 is TGTGCCAGTAGTATCAAGCGGGCTGCAACCTACAATGAGCAGTTCTTC. It encodes CASSIKRAATYNEQFF.

This clonotype was picked up a small number of times. The CDR3 region has the DNA TGCAGTAAGAGCGGGCTTGGGTCCTTAACAGCCAAAAACATTCAGTACTTC. Protein product: CSKSGLGSLTAKNIQYF. V is TRBV20-1 and J is TRBJ2-4, with a weak D call TRBD2 (6 bases). The V gene's germline CDR1 is DFQATT and CDR2 SNEGSKA (reference sequence). This CDR3 contains 17 residues. Trimming pared 8 bases from V and 0 bases from J, leaving 23 bases between.

This clonotype was seen a handful of times. The genes are TRBV12-3 or TRBV12-4 and TRBJ1-2; unclear D gene. Trimming removed 2 bases from V and 2 bases from J, with 9 bases in between. The CDR3 length is 14 residues. The CDR3 loop reads CASSLPQENYGYTF. The CDR3 region has the DNA TGTGCCAGCAGTTTACCCCAGGAAAACTATGGCTACACCTTC.

This clonotype has a count of ten or more. This sequence joins TRBV7-9 and TRBJ2-1, with D possibly TRBD2 on 6 matching bases. The CDR3 runs to 15 residues. Per germline, CDR1 SEHNR and CDR2 FQNEAQ (reference sequence). With 2 bases removed from V and 0 bases from J, the gap between germline ends came to 8 bases. CDR3 region: CASSLLASSYNEQFF. DNA for the CDR3: TGTGCCAGCAGCTTACTAGCGTCCTCCTACAATGAGCAGTTCTTC.

The J gene is TRBJ1-2, the V gene TRBV6-5; D gene unclear. The V gene lost 0 bases and the J gene lost 7 bases, with 15 bases spanning the gap. Germline lookup yields CDR1 MNHEY and CDR2 SVGAGI. The CDR3 has 15 amino acids. The CDR3 nucleotides are TGTGCCAGCAGTTACTCGGCGGATCCCTTTGGTGGCTACACCTTC. As protein: CASSYSADPFGGYTF.

This clonotype was seen ten or more times. The chain carries TRBV5-1 and TRBJ2-5; maybe TRBD1 (8 bases). Germline V CDR1 and CDR2: SGHRS, YFSETQ. V lost 3 bases, J lost 5 bases, and 23 bases lay in between. CDR3 size: 17 residues. This CDR3 reads CASSSWKRDRGGETQYF. In nucleotides, the CDR3 is TGCGCCAGCAGCTCTTGGAAACGAGACAGGGGAGGGGAGACCCAGTACTTC.

The chain recombines TRBV5-1 with TRBJ2-7; D may be TRBD1 or TRBD2 (5 bases each). V was trimmed by 0 bases and J by 2 bases, leaving 9 bases between them. From germline, CDR1 is SGHRS and CDR2 YFSETQ. The CDR3 runs to 14 residues. The CDR3 DNA is TGCGCCAGCAGCTTGGACAGGAGGACCTACGAGCAGTACTTC. Its protein is CASSLDRRTYEQYF.

J is TRBJ1-1 and V is TRBV29-1, with D hard to call. V was cut by 5 bases and J by 5 bases, with 12 bases left in between. The CDR3 loop spans 12 amino acids. Looked up from germline, CDR1 is SQVTM and CDR2 is ANQGSEA. CDR3 in DNA: TGCAGCGTTTACCCGGGAGTAACTGAAGCTTTCTTT. Amino acids: CSVYPGVTEAFF.